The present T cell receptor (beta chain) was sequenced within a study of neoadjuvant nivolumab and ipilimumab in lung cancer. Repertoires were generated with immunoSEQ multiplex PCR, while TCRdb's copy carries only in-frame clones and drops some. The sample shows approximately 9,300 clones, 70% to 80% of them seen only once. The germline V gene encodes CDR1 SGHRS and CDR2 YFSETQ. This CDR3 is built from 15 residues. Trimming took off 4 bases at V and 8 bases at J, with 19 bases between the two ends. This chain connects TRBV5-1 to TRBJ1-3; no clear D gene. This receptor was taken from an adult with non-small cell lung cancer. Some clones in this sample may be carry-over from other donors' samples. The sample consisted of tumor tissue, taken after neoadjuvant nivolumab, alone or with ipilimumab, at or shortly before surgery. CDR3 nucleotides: TGCGCCAGCAGCCTTGGAGGATCCACGGCGGACACCATATATTTT. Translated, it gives CASSLGGSTADTIYF.